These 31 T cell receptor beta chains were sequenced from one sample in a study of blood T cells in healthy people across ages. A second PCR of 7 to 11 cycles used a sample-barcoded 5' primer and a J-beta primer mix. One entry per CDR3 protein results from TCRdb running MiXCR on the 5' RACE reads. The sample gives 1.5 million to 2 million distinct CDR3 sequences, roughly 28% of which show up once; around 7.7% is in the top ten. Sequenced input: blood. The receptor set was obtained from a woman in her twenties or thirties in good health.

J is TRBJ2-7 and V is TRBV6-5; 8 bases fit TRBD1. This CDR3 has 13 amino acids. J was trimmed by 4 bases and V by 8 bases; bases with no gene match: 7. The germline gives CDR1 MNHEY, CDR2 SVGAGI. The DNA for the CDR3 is TGTGCCAGCTCGGGACAGGAGCATTACGAGCAGTACTTC. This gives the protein CASSGQEHYEQYF.

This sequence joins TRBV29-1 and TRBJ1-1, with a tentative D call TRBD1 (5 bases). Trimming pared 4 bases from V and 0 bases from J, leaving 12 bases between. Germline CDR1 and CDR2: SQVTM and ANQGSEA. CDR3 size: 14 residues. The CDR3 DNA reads TGCAGCGTTGGTCAGGGAGGAGTGAACACTGAAGCTTTCTTT. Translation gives CSVGQGGVNTEAFF.

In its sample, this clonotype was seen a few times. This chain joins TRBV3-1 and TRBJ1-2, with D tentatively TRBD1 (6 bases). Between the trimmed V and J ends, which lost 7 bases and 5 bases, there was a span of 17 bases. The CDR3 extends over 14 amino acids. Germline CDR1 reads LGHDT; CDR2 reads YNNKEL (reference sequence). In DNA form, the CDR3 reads TGTGCCAGCAACCCCATGGGAGGGGGTTATGGCTACACCTTC. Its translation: CASNPMGGGYGYTF.

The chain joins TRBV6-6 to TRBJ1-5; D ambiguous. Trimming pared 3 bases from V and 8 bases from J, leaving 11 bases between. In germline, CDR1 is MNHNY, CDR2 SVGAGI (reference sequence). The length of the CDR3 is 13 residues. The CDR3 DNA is TGTGCCAGCAGTTATCGACTGGCTGAGCCCCAGCATTTT. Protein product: CASSYRLAEPQHF.

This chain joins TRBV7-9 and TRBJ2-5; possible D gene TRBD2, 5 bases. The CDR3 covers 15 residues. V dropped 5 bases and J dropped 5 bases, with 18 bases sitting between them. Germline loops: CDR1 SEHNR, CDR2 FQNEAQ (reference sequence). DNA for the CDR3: TGTGCCAGCAGCCCGAGGAGGAACCAGCGGGAGACCCAGTACTTC. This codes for CASSPRRNQRETQYF. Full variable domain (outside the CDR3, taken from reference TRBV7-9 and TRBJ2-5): DTGVSQNPRHKITKRGQNVTFRCDPISEHNRLYWYRQTLGQGPEFLTYFQNEAQLEKSRLLSDRFSAERPKGSFSTLEIQRTEQGDSAMYLCASSPRRNQRETQYFGPGTRLLVL.

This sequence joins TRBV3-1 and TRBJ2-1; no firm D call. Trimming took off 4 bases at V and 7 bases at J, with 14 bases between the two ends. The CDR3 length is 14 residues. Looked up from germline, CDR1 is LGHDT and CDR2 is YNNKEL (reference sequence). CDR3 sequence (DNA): TGTGCCAGCAGCCCCGTCTGGAATGGGAATGAGCAGTTCTTC. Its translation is CASSPVWNGNEQFF.

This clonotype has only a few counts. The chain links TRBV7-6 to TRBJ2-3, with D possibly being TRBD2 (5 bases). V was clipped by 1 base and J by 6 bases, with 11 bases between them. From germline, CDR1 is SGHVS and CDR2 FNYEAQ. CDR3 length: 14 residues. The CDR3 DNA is TGTGCCAGCAGCTTAGTCGGGGTCGGGGATACGCAGTATTTT. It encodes CASSLVGVGDTQYF.

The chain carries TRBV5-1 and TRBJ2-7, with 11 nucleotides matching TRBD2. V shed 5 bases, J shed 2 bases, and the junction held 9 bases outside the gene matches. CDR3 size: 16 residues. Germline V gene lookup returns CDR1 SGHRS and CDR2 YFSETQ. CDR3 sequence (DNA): TGCGCCAGCAGGGCCCTAGCGGGAGGCAGCACCTACGAGCAGTACTTC. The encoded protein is CASRALAGGSTYEQYF.

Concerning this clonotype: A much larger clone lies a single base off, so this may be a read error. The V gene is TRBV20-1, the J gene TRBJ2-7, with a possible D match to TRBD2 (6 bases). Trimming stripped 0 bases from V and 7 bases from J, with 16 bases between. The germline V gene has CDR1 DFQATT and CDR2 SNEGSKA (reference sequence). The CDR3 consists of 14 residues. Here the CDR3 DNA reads TGCAGTGCTAGAGACCCCACTAGCTACAATGAGCAGTACTTC. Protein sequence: CSARDPTSYNEQYF.

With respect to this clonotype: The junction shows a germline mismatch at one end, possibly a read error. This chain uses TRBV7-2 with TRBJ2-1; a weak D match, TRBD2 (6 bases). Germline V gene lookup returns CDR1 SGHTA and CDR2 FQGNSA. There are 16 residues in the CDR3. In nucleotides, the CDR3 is TGTGCCAGCAGCCGGCGACGGGGGTTATCCTACGATGAGCAGTTCTTC. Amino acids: CASSRRRGLSYDEQFF.

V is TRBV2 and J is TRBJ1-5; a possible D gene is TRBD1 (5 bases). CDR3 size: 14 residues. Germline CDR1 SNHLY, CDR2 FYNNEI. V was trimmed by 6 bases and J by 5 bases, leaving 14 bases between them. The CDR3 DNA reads TGTGCCAGCAGCATGGACCGGGGGGATCAGCCCCAGCATTTT. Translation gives CASSMDRGDQPQHF. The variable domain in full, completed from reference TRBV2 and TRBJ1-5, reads EPEVTQTPSHQVTQMGQEVILRCVPISNHLYFYWYRQILGQKVEFLVSFYNNEISEKSEIFDDQFSVERPDGSNFTLKIRSTKLEDSAMYFCASSMDRGDQPQHFGDGTRLSIL.

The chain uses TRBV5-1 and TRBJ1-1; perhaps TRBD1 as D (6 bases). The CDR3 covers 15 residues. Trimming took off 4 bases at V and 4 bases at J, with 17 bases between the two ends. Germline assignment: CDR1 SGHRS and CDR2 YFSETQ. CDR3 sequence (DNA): TGCGCCAGCAGCCTGGGACACGGGGACGGCACTGAAGCTTTCTTT. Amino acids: CASSLGHGDGTEAFF. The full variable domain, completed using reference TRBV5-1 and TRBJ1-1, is KAGVTQTPRYLIKTRGQQVTLSCSPISGHRSVSWYQQTPGQGLQFLFEYFSETQRNKGNFPGRFSGRQFSNSRSEMNVSTLELGDSALYLCASSLGHGDGTEAFFGQGTRLTVV.

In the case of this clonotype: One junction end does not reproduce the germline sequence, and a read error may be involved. CDR3 in amino acids: CAIRDMNPGELFF. The DNA of the CDR3 is TGTGCCATCCGGGACATGAACCCCGGGGAGCTGTTTTTT. The chain combines TRBV6-2 or TRBV6-3 with TRBJ2-2; tentatively, D is TRBD1 (6 bases). CDR3 length: 13 residues. Germline assignment: CDR1 MNHEY and CDR2 SVGEGT.

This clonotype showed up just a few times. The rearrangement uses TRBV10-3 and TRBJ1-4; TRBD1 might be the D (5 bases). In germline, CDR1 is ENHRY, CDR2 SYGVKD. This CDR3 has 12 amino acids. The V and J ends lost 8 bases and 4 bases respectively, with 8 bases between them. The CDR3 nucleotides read TGTGCCATCGGGGCCAATAATGAAAAACTGTTTTTT. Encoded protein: CAIGANNEKLFF.

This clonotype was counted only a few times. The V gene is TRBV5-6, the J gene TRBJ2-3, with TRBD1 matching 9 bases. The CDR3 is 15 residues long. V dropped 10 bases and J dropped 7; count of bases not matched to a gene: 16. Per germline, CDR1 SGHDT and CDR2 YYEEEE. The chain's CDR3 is CARTIPTGGWYTQYF. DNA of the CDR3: TGTGCCCGAACTATTCCGACAGGGGGTTGGTATACGCAGTATTTT.

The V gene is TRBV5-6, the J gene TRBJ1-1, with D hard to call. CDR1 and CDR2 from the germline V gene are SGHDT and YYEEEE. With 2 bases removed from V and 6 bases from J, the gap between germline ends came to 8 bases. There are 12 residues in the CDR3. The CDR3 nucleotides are TGTGCCAGCAGCTTCATAAACGCTGAAGCTTTCTTT. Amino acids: CASSFINAEAFF.

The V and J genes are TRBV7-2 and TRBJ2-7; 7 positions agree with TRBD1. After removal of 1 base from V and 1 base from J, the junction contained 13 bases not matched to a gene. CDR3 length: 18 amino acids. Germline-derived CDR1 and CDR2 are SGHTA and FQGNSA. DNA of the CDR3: TGTGCCAGCAGCTTAGTTGAGTCAGGGGGACCCCTATCCTACGAGCAGTACTTC. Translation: CASSLVESGGPLSYEQYF. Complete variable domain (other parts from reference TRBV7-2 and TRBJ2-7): GAGVSQSPSNKVTEKGKDVELRCDPISGHTALYWYRQSLGQGLEFLIYFQGNSAPDKSGLPSDRFSAERTGGSVSTLTIQRTQQEDSAVYLCASSLVESGGPLSYEQYFGPGTRLTVT.

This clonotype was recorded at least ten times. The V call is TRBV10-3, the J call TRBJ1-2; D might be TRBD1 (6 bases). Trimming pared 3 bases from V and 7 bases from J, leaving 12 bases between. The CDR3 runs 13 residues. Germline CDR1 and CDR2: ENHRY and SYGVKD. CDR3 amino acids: CAISEGQFSGYTF. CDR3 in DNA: TGTGCCATCAGTGAAGGACAGTTTAGTGGCTACACCTTC.

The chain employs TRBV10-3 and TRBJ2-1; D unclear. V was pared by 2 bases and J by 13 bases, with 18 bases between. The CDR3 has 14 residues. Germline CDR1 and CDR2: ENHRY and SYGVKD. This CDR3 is CAISERLEKETQFF. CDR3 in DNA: TGTGCCATCAGTGAGAGGTTGGAGAAAGAGACCCAGTTCTTC.

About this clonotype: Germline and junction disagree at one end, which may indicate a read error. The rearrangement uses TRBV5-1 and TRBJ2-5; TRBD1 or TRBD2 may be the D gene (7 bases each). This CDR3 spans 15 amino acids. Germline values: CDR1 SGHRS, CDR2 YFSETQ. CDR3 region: CASSPGGRQGETQCF. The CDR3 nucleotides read TGCGCCAGCAGCCCGGGGGGCAGGCAGGGGGAGACCCAGTGCTTC.

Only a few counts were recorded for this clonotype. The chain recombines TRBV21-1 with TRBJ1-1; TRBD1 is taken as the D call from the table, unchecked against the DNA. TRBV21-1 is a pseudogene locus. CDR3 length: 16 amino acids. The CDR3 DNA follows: TGTGCCAGCAGGACGGGGCAGAATGTAATGAACACTGAAGCTTTCTTT. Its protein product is CASRTGQNVMNTEAFF.

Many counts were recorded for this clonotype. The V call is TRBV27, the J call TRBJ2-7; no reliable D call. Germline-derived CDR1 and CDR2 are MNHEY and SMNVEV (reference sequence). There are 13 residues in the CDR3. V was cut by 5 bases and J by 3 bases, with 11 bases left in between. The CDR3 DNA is TGTGCCAGCAGTCCGGTCGGCAACTACGAGCAGTACTTC. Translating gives CASSPVGNYEQYF.

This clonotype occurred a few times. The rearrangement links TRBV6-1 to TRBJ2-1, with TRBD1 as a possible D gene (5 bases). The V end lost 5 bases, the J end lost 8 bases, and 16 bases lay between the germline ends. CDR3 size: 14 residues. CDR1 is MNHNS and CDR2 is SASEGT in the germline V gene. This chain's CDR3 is CASSMGPAGDEQFF. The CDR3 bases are TGTGCCAGCAGTATGGGGCCGGCAGGCGATGAGCAGTTCTTC.

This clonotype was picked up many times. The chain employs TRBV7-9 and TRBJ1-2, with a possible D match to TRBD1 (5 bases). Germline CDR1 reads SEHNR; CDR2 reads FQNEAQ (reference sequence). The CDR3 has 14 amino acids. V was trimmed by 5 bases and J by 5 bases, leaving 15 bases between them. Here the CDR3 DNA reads TGTGCCAGCAGCGAGGTCGCGACAGAGTATGGCTACACCTTC. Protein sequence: CASSEVATEYGYTF.

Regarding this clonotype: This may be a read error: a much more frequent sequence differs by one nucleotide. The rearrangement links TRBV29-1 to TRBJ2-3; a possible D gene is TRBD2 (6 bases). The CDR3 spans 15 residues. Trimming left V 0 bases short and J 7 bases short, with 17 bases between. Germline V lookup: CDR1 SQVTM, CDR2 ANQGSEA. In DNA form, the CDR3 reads TGCAGCGTTGAAGAGGGACGGGGGATCCTCAATACGCAGTATTTT. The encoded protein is CSVEEGRGILNTQYF.

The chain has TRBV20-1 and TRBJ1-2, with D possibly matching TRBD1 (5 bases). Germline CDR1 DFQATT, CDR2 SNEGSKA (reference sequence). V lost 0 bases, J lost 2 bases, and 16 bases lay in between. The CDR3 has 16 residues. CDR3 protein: CSARDIGQGTNYGYTF. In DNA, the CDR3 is TGCAGTGCTAGAGACATTGGGCAGGGCACAAACTATGGCTACACCTTC.

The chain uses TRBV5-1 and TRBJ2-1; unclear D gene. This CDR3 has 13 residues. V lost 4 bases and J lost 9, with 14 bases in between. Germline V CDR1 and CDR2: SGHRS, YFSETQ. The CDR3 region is CASSNQASGEQFF. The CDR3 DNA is TGCGCCAGCAGCAACCAAGCTAGTGGTGAGCAGTTCTTC.

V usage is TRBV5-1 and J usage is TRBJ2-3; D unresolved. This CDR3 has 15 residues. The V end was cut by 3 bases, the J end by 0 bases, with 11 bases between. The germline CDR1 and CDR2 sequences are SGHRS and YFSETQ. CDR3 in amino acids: CASSSLLASTDTQYF. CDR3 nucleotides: TGCGCCAGCAGCTCCCTTTTGGCTAGCACAGATACGCAGTATTTT. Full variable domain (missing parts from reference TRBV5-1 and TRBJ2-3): KAGVTQTPRYLIKTRGQQVTLSCSPISGHRSVSWYQQTPGQGLQFLFEYFSETQRNKGNFPGRFSGRQFSNSRSEMNVSTLELGDSALYLCASSSLLASTDTQYFGPGTRLTVL.

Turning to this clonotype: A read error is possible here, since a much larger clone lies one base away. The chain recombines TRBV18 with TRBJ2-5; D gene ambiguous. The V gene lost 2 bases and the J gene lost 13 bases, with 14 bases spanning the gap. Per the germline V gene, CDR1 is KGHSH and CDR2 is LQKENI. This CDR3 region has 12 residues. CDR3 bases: TGTGCCAGCTCACCAGTTGTCTCAGGCGCGTACTTC. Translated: CASSPVVSGAYF.

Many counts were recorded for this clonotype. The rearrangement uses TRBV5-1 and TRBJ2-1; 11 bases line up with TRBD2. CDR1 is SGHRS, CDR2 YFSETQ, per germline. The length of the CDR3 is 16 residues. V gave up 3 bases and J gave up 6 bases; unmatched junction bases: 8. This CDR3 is CASSWRLAGSSNEQFF. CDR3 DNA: TGCGCCAGCAGCTGGCGACTAGCGGGGTCGTCCAATGAGCAGTTCTTC. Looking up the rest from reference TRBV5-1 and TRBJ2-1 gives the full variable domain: KAGVTQTPRYLIKTRGQQVTLSCSPISGHRSVSWYQQTPGQGLQFLFEYFSETQRNKGNFPGRFSGRQFSNSRSEMNVSTLELGDSALYLCASSWRLAGSSNEQFFGPGTRLTVL.

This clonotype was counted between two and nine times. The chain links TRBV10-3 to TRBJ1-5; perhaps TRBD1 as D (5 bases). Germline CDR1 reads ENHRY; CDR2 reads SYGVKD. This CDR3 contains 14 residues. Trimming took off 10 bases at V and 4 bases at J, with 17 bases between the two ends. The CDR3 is CATNQQEQNQPQHF. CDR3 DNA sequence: TGTGCCACCAACCAACAGGAACAAAATCAGCCCCAGCATTTT.